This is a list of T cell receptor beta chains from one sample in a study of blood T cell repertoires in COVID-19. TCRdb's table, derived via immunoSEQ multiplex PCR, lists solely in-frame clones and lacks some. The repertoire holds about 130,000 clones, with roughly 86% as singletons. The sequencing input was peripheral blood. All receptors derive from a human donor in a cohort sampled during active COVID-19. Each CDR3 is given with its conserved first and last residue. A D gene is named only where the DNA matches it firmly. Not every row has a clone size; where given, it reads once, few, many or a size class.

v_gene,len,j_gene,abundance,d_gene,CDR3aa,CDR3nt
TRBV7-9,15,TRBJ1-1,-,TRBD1,CASRPDRVENTEAFF,TGTGCCAGCAGACCGGACAGGGTGGAGAACACTGAAGCTTTCTTT
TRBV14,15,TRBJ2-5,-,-,CASSQGDFSKETQYF,TGTGCCAGCAGCCAAGGGGACTTTTCTAAAGAGACCCAGTACTTC
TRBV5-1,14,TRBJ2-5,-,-,CASSLEAGRETQYF,TGCGCCAGCAGCTTGGAGGCAGGGAGGGAGACCCAGTACTTC
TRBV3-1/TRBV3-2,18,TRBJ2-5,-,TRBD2,CASSQEGLAGGLLETQYF,TGTGCCAGCAGCCAAGAGGGACTAGCGGGGGGGCTTTTGGAGACCCAGTACTTC
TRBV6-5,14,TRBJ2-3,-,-,CASSLNRDPDTQYF,TGTGCCAGCAGTTTAAACAGGGATCCAGATACGCAGTATTTT
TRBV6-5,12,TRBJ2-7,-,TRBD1,CASGTGPYEQYF,TGTGCCAGCGGGACAGGGCCGTACGAGCAGTACTTC
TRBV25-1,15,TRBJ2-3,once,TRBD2,CASSTSGGATDTQYF,TGTGCCAGCAGTACTAGCGGGGGGGCGACAGATACGCAGTATTTT
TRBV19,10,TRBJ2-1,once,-,CASRGAEQFF,TGTGCCAGTCGGGGGGCTGAGCAGTTCTTC
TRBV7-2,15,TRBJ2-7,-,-,CASSLGGRVGYEQYF,TGTGCCAGCAGCTTAGGAGGCCGGGTGGGCTACGAGCAGTACTTC
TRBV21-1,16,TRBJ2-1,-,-,CASSKGRGSRYNEQFF,TGTGCCAGCAGCAAAGGCAGGGGGAGCCGCTACAATGAGCAGTTCTTC
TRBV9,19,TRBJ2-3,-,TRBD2,CASSPRGPSSGEGTDTQYF,TGTGCCAGCAGCCCGAGAGGACCCTCTAGCGGGGAGGGGACAGATACGCAGTATTTT
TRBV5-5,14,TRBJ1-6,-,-,CASTTGTTNSPLHF,TGTGCCAGCACCACAGGGACTACCAATTCACCCCTCCACTTT
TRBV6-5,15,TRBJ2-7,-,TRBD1,CASSYNQGASSEQYF,TGTGCCAGCAGTTACAACCAGGGGGCGTCGAGCGAGCAGTACTTC
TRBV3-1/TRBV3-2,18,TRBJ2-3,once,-,CASSQEGTLAGFTDTQYF,TGTGCCAGCAGCCAAGAAGGAACTTTGGCCGGGTTCACAGATACGCAGTATTTT
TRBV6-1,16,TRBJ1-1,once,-,CASSERYGGLNTEAFF,TGTGCCAGCAGTGAACGGTACGGGGGATTAAACACTGAAGCTTTCTTT
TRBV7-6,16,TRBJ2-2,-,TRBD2,CASSPSGGLNTGELFF,TGTGCCAGCAGCCCTAGCGGGGGCCTGAACACCGGGGAGCTGTTTTTT
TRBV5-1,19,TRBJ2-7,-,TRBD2,CASSLRSASGAISGHEQYF,TGCGCCAGCAGCTTGAGGAGTGCTAGCGGGGCCATTTCGGGCCACGAGCAGTACTTC
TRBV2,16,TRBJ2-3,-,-,CASSIEQGGNTDTQYF,TGTGCCAGCAGTATCGAACAGGGTGGGAACACAGATACGCAGTATTTT
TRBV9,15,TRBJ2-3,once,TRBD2,CASSVSGTSSDTQYF,TGTGCCAGCAGCGTGTCCGGGACTAGCTCAGATACGCAGTATTTT
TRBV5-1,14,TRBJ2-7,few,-,CASSSTTSSYEQYF,TGCGCCAGCAGCTCCACTACCAGCTCCTACGAGCAGTACTTC
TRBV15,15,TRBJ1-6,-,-,CATSRSWPVNSPLHF,TGTGCCACCAGCAGGTCTTGGCCAGTTAATTCACCCCTCCACTTT
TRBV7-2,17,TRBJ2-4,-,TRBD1,CASSSPWDRVAKNIQYF,TGTGCCAGCAGCTCCCCGTGGGACAGGGTTGCCAAAAACATTCAGTACTTC
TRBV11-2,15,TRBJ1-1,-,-,CASSPVAEAVTEAFF,TGTGCCAGCAGCCCCGTCGCGGAAGCCGTCACTGAAGCTTTCTTT